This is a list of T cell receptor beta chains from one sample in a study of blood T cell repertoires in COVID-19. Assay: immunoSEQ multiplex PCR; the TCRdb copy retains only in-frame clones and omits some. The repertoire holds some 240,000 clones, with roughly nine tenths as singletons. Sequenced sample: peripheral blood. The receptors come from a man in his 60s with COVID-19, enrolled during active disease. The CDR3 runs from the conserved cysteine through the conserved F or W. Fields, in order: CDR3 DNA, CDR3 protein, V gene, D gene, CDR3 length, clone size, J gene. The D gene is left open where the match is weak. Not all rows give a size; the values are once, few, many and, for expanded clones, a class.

CDR3 DNA: TGTGCCAGCAGCCCTAGGGGACTGAGCTCCTATAATTCACCCCTCCACTTT
CDR3 protein: CASSPRGLSSYNSPLHF
V gene: TRBV7-2
D gene: .
CDR3 length: 17
clone size: .
J gene: TRBJ1-6

CDR3 DNA: TGTGCCAGCAGCTACCGGACAGGGGGTTATTCACCCCTCCACTTT
CDR3 protein: CASSYRTGGYSPLHF
V gene: TRBV7-2
D gene: TRBD1
CDR3 length: 15
clone size: .
J gene: TRBJ1-6

CDR3 DNA: TGCAGTGCTAGTCGAGGGGGATCTGGAAACACCATATATTTT
CDR3 protein: CSASRGGSGNTIYF
V gene: TRBV20-1
D gene: .
CDR3 length: 14
clone size: .
J gene: TRBJ1-3

CDR3 DNA: TGCAGCGCCCCGGCCCGGGACACAAAAGAGGGAACTGAAGCTTTCTTT
CDR3 protein: CSAPARDTKEGTEAFF
V gene: TRBV29-1
D gene: .
CDR3 length: 16
clone size: .
J gene: TRBJ1-1

CDR3 DNA: TGTGCCAGCAGCCGAAACAGGGACGAGCAGTACTTC
CDR3 protein: CASSRNRDEQYF
V gene: TRBV11-2
D gene: .
CDR3 length: 12
clone size: .
J gene: TRBJ2-7

CDR3 DNA: TGTGCCAGCAGTTTCTCCCGACTAGCGGGGGGACGATACCAAGAGACCCAGTACTTC
CDR3 protein: CASSFSRLAGGRYQETQYF
V gene: TRBV27
D gene: TRBD2
CDR3 length: 19
clone size: .
J gene: TRBJ2-5

CDR3 DNA: TGTGCCAGCAGCCGGGGGTACTCCTACGAGCAGTACTTC
CDR3 protein: CASSRGYSYEQYF
V gene: TRBV12-3/TRBV12-4
D gene: .
CDR3 length: 13
clone size: .
J gene: TRBJ2-7

CDR3 DNA: TGCGCCAGCAGCTTGGGACAGGGTACCGGGGAGCTGTTTTTT
CDR3 protein: CASSLGQGTGELFF
V gene: TRBV5-1
D gene: TRBD1
CDR3 length: 14
clone size: .
J gene: TRBJ2-2

CDR3 DNA: TGTGCCAGCAATTTGAGGGATCCAGATACGCAGTATTTT
CDR3 protein: CASNLRDPDTQYF
V gene: TRBV28
D gene: .
CDR3 length: 13
clone size: .
J gene: TRBJ2-3

CDR3 DNA: TGTGCCAGTAGTAACCAGTTTAGCGGGAGGGCCCTCTACGAGCAGTACTTC
CDR3 protein: CASSNQFSGRALYEQYF
V gene: TRBV19
D gene: TRBD2
CDR3 length: 17
clone size: .
J gene: TRBJ2-7

CDR3 DNA: TGTGCCAGCAGTTTATATGGGGGGGAGACCCAGTACTTC
CDR3 protein: CASSLYGGETQYF
V gene: TRBV27
D gene: .
CDR3 length: 13
clone size: .
J gene: TRBJ2-5

CDR3 DNA: TGTGCCAGCAGCTTAGTTGCGGAGGGGAGGGATTCACCCCTCCACTTT
CDR3 protein: CASSLVAEGRDSPLHF
V gene: TRBV7-6
D gene: .
CDR3 length: 16
clone size: .
J gene: TRBJ1-6

CDR3 DNA: TGTGCCATCAGTGAGCCGGGACAGGGAAACACTGAAGCTTTCTTT
CDR3 protein: CAISEPGQGNTEAFF
V gene: TRBV10-3
D gene: TRBD1
CDR3 length: 15
clone size: .
J gene: TRBJ1-1

CDR3 DNA: TGTGCCAGCAGGGCGACGGGACTAGCGGGAGAAGAGACCCAGTACTTC
CDR3 protein: CASRATGLAGEETQYF
V gene: TRBV11-1
D gene: TRBD2
CDR3 length: 16
clone size: .
J gene: TRBJ2-5

CDR3 DNA: TGTGCCAGCAGCCCCAGACAGAAGACAGATACGCAGTATTTT
CDR3 protein: CASSPRQKTDTQYF
V gene: TRBV9
D gene: .
CDR3 length: 14
clone size: .
J gene: TRBJ2-3

CDR3 DNA: TGCGCCAGCAGCCACTACAAGGGGGGGGTAGATGAAAAACTGTTTTTT
CDR3 protein: CASSHYKGGVDEKLFF
V gene: TRBV4-1
D gene: .
CDR3 length: 16
clone size: .
J gene: TRBJ1-4

CDR3 DNA: TGTGCCAGCAATGAGGGAGGCAGTCAGCCCCAGCATTTT
CDR3 protein: CASNEGGSQPQHF
V gene: TRBV2
D gene: .
CDR3 length: 13
clone size: .
J gene: TRBJ1-5

CDR3 DNA: TGTGCCAGCAGCCCCAGGGCTAACTATGGCTACACCTTC
CDR3 protein: CASSPRANYGYTF
V gene: TRBV3-1/TRBV3-2
D gene: .
CDR3 length: 13
clone size: .
J gene: TRBJ1-2

CDR3 DNA: TGTGCCATCGGAGCAAGGGTGGGGGCCCAAGAGACCCAGTACTTC
CDR3 protein: CAIGARVGAQETQYF
V gene: TRBV10-3
D gene: .
CDR3 length: 15
clone size: .
J gene: TRBJ2-5

CDR3 DNA: TGCGCCAGCAGCTTGCCCGAAGGACTAGCAGGAGAGACCCAGTACTTC
CDR3 protein: CASSLPEGLAGETQYF
V gene: TRBV5-1
D gene: TRBD2
CDR3 length: 16
clone size: .
J gene: TRBJ2-5

CDR3 DNA: TGTGCCAGCAGTTTAGAGACAATGGCCGATCATGAAAAACTGTTTTTT
CDR3 protein: CASSLETMADHEKLFF
V gene: TRBV28
D gene: .
CDR3 length: 16
clone size: .
J gene: TRBJ1-4

CDR3 DNA: TGTGCCAGCAGCTTTAGCGGGAGGGGGACCGGGGAGCTGTTTTTT
CDR3 protein: CASSFSGRGTGELFF
V gene: TRBV5-4
D gene: TRBD2
CDR3 length: 15
clone size: .
J gene: TRBJ2-2

CDR3 DNA: TGTGCCAGCAGCGAGGGGGCAGTTCTGCAGGTCGAAAAACTGTTTTTT
CDR3 protein: CASSEGAVLQVEKLFF
V gene: TRBV9
D gene: TRBD1
CDR3 length: 16
clone size: .
J gene: TRBJ1-4

CDR3 DNA: TGTGCCAGCAGCTTAGACGGGTTCGACGAGCAGTACTTC
CDR3 protein: CASSLDGFDEQYF
V gene: TRBV13
D gene: .
CDR3 length: 13
clone size: .
J gene: TRBJ2-7

CDR3 DNA: TGCGCCAGCAGCCAGGGACTAGCGGGGAAGTTCGACACCGGGGAGCTGTTTTTT
CDR3 protein: CASSQGLAGKFDTGELFF
V gene: TRBV4-1
D gene: TRBD2
CDR3 length: 18
clone size: .
J gene: TRBJ2-2

CDR3 DNA: TGTGCCAGCTCACCAGGGTTAGCGGCCCTTTACAATGAGCAGTTCTTC
CDR3 protein: CASSPGLAALYNEQFF
V gene: TRBV18
D gene: .
CDR3 length: 16
clone size: .
J gene: TRBJ2-1

CDR3 DNA: TGCAGTGCTAGTTCACAGGGACCTGGCTACACCTTC
CDR3 protein: CSASSQGPGYTF
V gene: TRBV20-1
D gene: .
CDR3 length: 12
clone size: .
J gene: TRBJ1-2

CDR3 DNA: TGTGCCAGCAGCTTGCTGGGGGCTAATTCACCCCTCCACTTT
CDR3 protein: CASSLLGANSPLHF
V gene: TRBV7-9
D gene: .
CDR3 length: 14
clone size: .
J gene: TRBJ1-6

CDR3 DNA: TGTGCCAGCAGTTTAGAGAGGGGGACAGATACGCAGTATTTT
CDR3 protein: CASSLERGTDTQYF
V gene: TRBV27
D gene: .
CDR3 length: 14
clone size: once
J gene: TRBJ2-3

CDR3 DNA: TGTGCCAGCAGCTTACCGACTAGACGAGCTGCGGAGGGGTACAATGAGCAGTTCTTC
CDR3 protein: CASSLPTRRAAEGYNEQFF
V gene: TRBV7-9
D gene: .
CDR3 length: 19
clone size: .
J gene: TRBJ2-1

CDR3 DNA: TGTGCCAGCAGCCAAGTGCAGGGTAGGGGTGGCTACACCTTC
CDR3 protein: CASSQVQGRGGYTF
V gene: TRBV3-1/TRBV3-2
D gene: .
CDR3 length: 14
clone size: .
J gene: TRBJ1-2

CDR3 DNA: TGTGCCACCAGCAGAGATAGCGGCAGGGTGGCTTTCTTT
CDR3 protein: CATSRDSGRVAFF
V gene: TRBV15
D gene: .
CDR3 length: 13
clone size: .
J gene: TRBJ1-1

CDR3 DNA: TGTGCCAGCAGTGACGGGGTGAACACTGAAGCTTTCTTT
CDR3 protein: CASSDGVNTEAFF
V gene: TRBV2
D gene: .
CDR3 length: 13
clone size: .
J gene: TRBJ1-1

CDR3 DNA: TGCGCCAGCAGGATAATAGCGGGGGCCGGGGCCGGGGAGCTGTTTTTT
CDR3 protein: CASRIIAGAGAGELFF
V gene: TRBV5-1
D gene: TRBD2
CDR3 length: 16
clone size: .
J gene: TRBJ2-2

CDR3 DNA: TGTGCCAGCAGCCAAGACCTAGGGGCAAATGGCTACACCTTC
CDR3 protein: CASSQDLGANGYTF
V gene: TRBV16
D gene: .
CDR3 length: 14
clone size: .
J gene: TRBJ1-2

CDR3 DNA: TGTGCCAGCAGCAAAGTTATCCAGGGGCTGAACACTGAAGCTTTCTTT
CDR3 protein: CASSKVIQGLNTEAFF
V gene: TRBV21-1
D gene: .
CDR3 length: 16
clone size: .
J gene: TRBJ1-1

CDR3 DNA: TGTGCCAGCAGTTCCCTCAAGACAGGGGGTACTGGTCAGCCCCAGCATTTT
CDR3 protein: CASSSLKTGGTGQPQHF
V gene: TRBV28
D gene: TRBD1
CDR3 length: 17
clone size: .
J gene: TRBJ1-5

CDR3 DNA: TGTGCCAGCGGCCACAGGGGATTCGGGTACGAGCAGTACTTC
CDR3 protein: CASGHRGFGYEQYF
V gene: TRBV2
D gene: TRBD1
CDR3 length: 14
clone size: .
J gene: TRBJ2-7

CDR3 DNA: TGTGCCAGCAGCGTAGCTAGGAGCCCCGGCACAGATACGCAGTATTTT
CDR3 protein: CASSVARSPGTDTQYF
V gene: TRBV9
D gene: .
CDR3 length: 16
clone size: .
J gene: TRBJ2-3

CDR3 DNA: TGTGCCAGCAGCTTAGCGCGGCAAGGGGGTATTCAGCCCCAGCATTTT
CDR3 protein: CASSLARQGGIQPQHF
V gene: TRBV7-6
D gene: .
CDR3 length: 16
clone size: .
J gene: TRBJ1-5

CDR3 DNA: TGTGCCATCAGTCGCCGGGACAGGGGGGGTGGTCAGCCCCAGCATTTT
CDR3 protein: CAISRRDRGGGQPQHF
V gene: TRBV10-3
D gene: TRBD1
CDR3 length: 16
clone size: .
J gene: TRBJ1-5

CDR3 DNA: TGCGCCAGCAGCTTGGCCAGCGTTTACGAGCAGTACTTC
CDR3 protein: CASSLASVYEQYF
V gene: TRBV5-1
D gene: .
CDR3 length: 13
clone size: .
J gene: TRBJ2-7

CDR3 DNA: TGTGCCAGCAGTCTAATCGGGGGTTTAGAGACCCAGTACTTC
CDR3 protein: CASSLIGGLETQYF
V gene: TRBV3-1/TRBV3-2
D gene: .
CDR3 length: 14
clone size: .
J gene: TRBJ2-5

CDR3 DNA: TGTGCCAGCAGCGGTAGCGGGGGGGCCTTATACAATGAGCAGTTCTTC
CDR3 protein: CASSGSGGALYNEQFF
V gene: TRBV5-4
D gene: TRBD2
CDR3 length: 16
clone size: once
J gene: TRBJ2-1

CDR3 DNA: TGTGCCAGCAGCCAGGGGGACAGGACGAGCAATCAGCCCCAGCATTTT
CDR3 protein: CASSQGDRTSNQPQHF
V gene: TRBV3-1/TRBV3-2
D gene: TRBD1
CDR3 length: 16
clone size: .
J gene: TRBJ1-5

CDR3 DNA: TGTGCCAGCAGCCAGGCGACAGGGGCCACCGGGGAGCTGTTTTTT
CDR3 protein: CASSQATGATGELFF
V gene: TRBV3-1/TRBV3-2
D gene: TRBD1
CDR3 length: 15
clone size: .
J gene: TRBJ2-2

CDR3 DNA: TGTGCCAGTAGTACGCACGTAACAGGGGTACAAGGCTACACCTTC
CDR3 protein: CASSTHVTGVQGYTF
V gene: TRBV19
D gene: TRBD1
CDR3 length: 15
clone size: .
J gene: TRBJ1-2

CDR3 DNA: TGTGCCAGCTCACCATCCGGACAGGGGAGGCACAATGAGCAGTTCTTC
CDR3 protein: CASSPSGQGRHNEQFF
V gene: TRBV18
D gene: TRBD1
CDR3 length: 16
clone size: .
J gene: TRBJ2-1

CDR3 DNA: TGTGCCAGCAGCGTAGCGGGACATTCAAACTATGGCTACACCTTC
CDR3 protein: CASSVAGHSNYGYTF
V gene: TRBV9
D gene: .
CDR3 length: 15
clone size: few
J gene: TRBJ1-2

CDR3 DNA: TGCGCCAGCAGCCAAGATGTGGGTCTAGCCTACACCGGGGAGCTGTTTTTT
CDR3 protein: CASSQDVGLAYTGELFF
V gene: TRBV4-3
D gene: .
CDR3 length: 17
clone size: .
J gene: TRBJ2-2

CDR3 DNA: TGTGCCAGCAGTTTAGGGACAGGTTATAACACTGAAGCTTTCTTT
CDR3 protein: CASSLGTGYNTEAFF
V gene: TRBV6-5
D gene: TRBD1
CDR3 length: 15
clone size: .
J gene: TRBJ1-1

CDR3 DNA: TGTGCCAGCAGCTTAGGTGGAGGTGGCTACACCTTC
CDR3 protein: CASSLGGGGYTF
V gene: TRBV11-2
D gene: .
CDR3 length: 12
clone size: once
J gene: TRBJ1-2

CDR3 DNA: TGCGCCAGCAGCCACCCGGACAGACAAAGCGCCCGAATCAGCTCCTACGAGCAGTACTTC
CDR3 protein: CASSHPDRQSARISSYEQYF
V gene: TRBV4-1
D gene: .
CDR3 length: 20
clone size: .
J gene: TRBJ2-7

CDR3 DNA: TGTGCCAGTACCCCCGAAGACAGGGTCGCTCACAATGAGCAGTTCTTC
CDR3 protein: CASTPEDRVAHNEQFF
V gene: TRBV19
D gene: TRBD1
CDR3 length: 16
clone size: .
J gene: TRBJ2-1

CDR3 DNA: TGTGCCAGCAGCTCACAGGGATGGGAGCAGTTCTTC
CDR3 protein: CASSSQGWEQFF
V gene: TRBV6-2/TRBV6-3
D gene: .
CDR3 length: 12
clone size: few
J gene: TRBJ2-1